The 11 T cell receptor beta chains in this list originate from one sample, sequenced in a study of blood T cells in healthy people across ages. The use of a sample-barcoded 5' primer and a J-beta primer mix characterized a second PCR of 7 to 11 cycles. TCRdb passed the 5' RACE reads through MiXCR, listing each CDR3 protein once. The sample shows 650,000 to 700,000 distinct CDR3 sequences, roughly 32% of them seen only once. The sequenced material came from blood. The receptors here all came from a woman of 80 years or more in good health.

In this sample, this clonotype turned up many times. V usage is TRBV18 and J usage is TRBJ2-1, with 8 bases aligning to TRBD1. V gave up 4 bases and J gave up 6 bases; unmatched junction bases: 14. Germline values: CDR1 KGHSH, CDR2 LQKENI. This CDR3 spans 17 amino acids. The CDR3 protein is CASSLLIDRGRSNEQFF. CDR3 DNA: TGTGCCAGCTCACTCCTAATCGACAGGGGCCGTAGCAATGAGCAGTTCTTC.

The V and J genes are TRBV7-2 and TRBJ2-5; no definite D call. The CDR3 contains 18 residues. The V end was cut by 0 bases, the J end by 7 bases, with 24 bases between. Germline CDR1 SGHTA, CDR2 FQGNSA. CDR3 DNA: TGTGCCAGCAGCTTAGCGTTAGTCTTTTTTAGGGCCCAAATGACCCAGTACTTC. The encoded protein is CASSLALVFFRAQMTQYF.

As for this clonotype: One end of the junction varies from germline; a read error may be responsible. V usage is TRBV20-1 and J usage is TRBJ2-3; TRBD2 matches at 12 bases. CDR3 length equals 14 residues. Per the germline V gene, CDR1 is DFQATT and CDR2 is SNEGSKA (reference sequence). The DNA of the CDR3 is TGTGCTAGCGGGGGGGAAATCGACACAGATACGCAGTATTTT. Residues: CASGGEIDTDTQYF.

This chain links TRBV5-1 with TRBJ1-5; possibly TRBD1 for D (6 bases). The germline V and J ends were trimmed by 4 bases and 9 bases, with 17 bases remaining between them. The CDR3 is 14 residues long. The germline gives CDR1 SGHRS, CDR2 YFSETQ. CDR3 DNA: TGCGCCAGCAGCACGCTTGGGGGCATGCCGCCCCAGCATTTT. Its translation: CASSTLGGMPPQHF.

Notes on this clonotype: This clone may be a read error of a much larger clone one base away. The J gene is TRBJ2-5, the V gene TRBV10-3, with 7 bases matching TRBD1. This CDR3 spans 14 amino acids. The V gene end was trimmed by 10 bases and the J gene end by 5 bases; junction bases not matched to a gene: 13. Germline lookup yields CDR1 ENHRY and CDR2 SYGVKD. CDR3 amino acids: CATSQDRSMETQYF. CDR3 sequence (DNA): TGTGCCACCAGCCAGGACAGGAGCATGGAGACCCAGTACTTC.

The chain has TRBV6-1 and TRBJ1-2; TRBD1 matches at 8 bases. J gave up 4 bases and V 3 bases, and 4 bases lay outside the gene matches. Germline values: CDR1 MNHNS, CDR2 SASEGT. The CDR3 contains 14 residues. CDR3 sequence: CASSESRGPYGYTF. In DNA form, the CDR3 reads TGTGCCAGCAGTGAGAGCAGGGGGCCCTATGGCTACACCTTC.

The J gene is TRBJ1-2, the V gene TRBV5-1; D unclear. V was trimmed by 0 bases and J by 7 bases, leaving 10 bases between them. The CDR3 totals 13 residues. CDR1 and CDR2 (germline): SGHRS, YFSETQ. Here the CDR3 DNA reads TGCGCCAGCAGCTTGGATGGAAGGGCTGGCTACACCTTC. It is translated as CASSLDGRAGYTF.

This clonotype came up many times. The chain joins TRBV5-6 to TRBJ1-1; no clear D gene. V was clipped by 0 bases and J by 4 bases, with 13 bases between them. Germline CDR1 and CDR2: SGHDT and YYEEEE. The CDR3 length is 15 residues. The CDR3 coding sequence is TGTGCCAGCAGCTTGGGTACGAGTCTTGGCACTGAAGCTTTCTTT. This sequence encodes CASSLGTSLGTEAFF.

With respect to this clonotype: Sequence at one end of the junction differs from germline and may be a read error. This rearrangement joins TRBV15 to TRBJ1-1; D gene ambiguous. Germline CDR1 reads LNHNV; CDR2 reads YYDKDF (reference sequence). This CDR3 spans 14 amino acids. The DNA of the CDR3 is TGTACCACCAGCAGAGATAGGCAGTACACTGAAGCTTTCTTT. The encoded protein is CTTSRDRQYTEAFF. The whole variable domain, filled in from reference TRBV15 and TRBJ1-1, reads DAMVIQNPRYQVTQFGKPVTLSCSQTLNHNVMYWYQQKSSQAPKLLFHYYDKDFNNEADTPDNFQSRRPNTSFCFLDIRSPGLGDTAMYLCTTSRDRQYTEAFFGQGTRLTVV.

This clonotype was counted at least ten times. The chain uses TRBV7-6 and TRBJ1-6; no clear D. The CDR3 covers 15 residues. Germline V gene data show CDR1 as SGHVS and CDR2 as FNYEAQ. V was shortened by 1 base and J by 7 bases, with 11 bases between the two germline ends. This chain's CDR3 is CASSLDSGWNSPLHF. The CDR3 nucleotides read TGTGCCAGCAGCTTAGATTCCGGGTGGAATTCACCCCTCCACTTT.

This clonotype turned up a few times. This rearrangement joins TRBV20-1 to TRBJ2-3, with TRBD2 matching 8 bases. CDR1 and CDR2 from the germline V gene are DFQATT and SNEGSKA (reference sequence). J lost 4 bases, V lost 4 bases, and 7 bases had no gene match. The length of the CDR3 is 14 residues. DNA of the CDR3: TGCAGTGCTAAAAGCGGGGGCGGGGCAGATACGCAGTATTTT. Protein: CSAKSGGGADTQYF.